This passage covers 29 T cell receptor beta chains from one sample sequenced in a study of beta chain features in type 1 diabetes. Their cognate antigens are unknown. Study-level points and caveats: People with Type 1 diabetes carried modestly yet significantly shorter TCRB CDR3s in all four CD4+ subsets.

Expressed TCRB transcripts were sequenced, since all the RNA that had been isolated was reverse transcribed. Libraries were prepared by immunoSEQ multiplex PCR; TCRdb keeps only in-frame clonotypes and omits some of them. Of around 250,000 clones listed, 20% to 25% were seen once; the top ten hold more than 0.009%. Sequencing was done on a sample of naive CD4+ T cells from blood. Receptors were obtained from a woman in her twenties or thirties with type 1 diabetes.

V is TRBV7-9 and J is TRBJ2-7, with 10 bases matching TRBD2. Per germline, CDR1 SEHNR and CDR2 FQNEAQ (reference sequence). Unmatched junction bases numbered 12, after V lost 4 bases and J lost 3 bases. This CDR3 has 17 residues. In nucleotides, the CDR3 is TGTGCCAGCAGCTACCGGAGACTAGCGGGTGCCTACTACGAGCAGTACTTC. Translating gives CASSYRRLAGAYYEQYF.

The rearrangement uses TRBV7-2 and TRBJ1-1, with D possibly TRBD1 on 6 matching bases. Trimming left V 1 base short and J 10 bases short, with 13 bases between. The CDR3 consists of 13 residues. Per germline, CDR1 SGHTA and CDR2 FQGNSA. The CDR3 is CASSLVQGLGAFF. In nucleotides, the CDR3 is TGTGCCAGCAGCTTAGTTCAGGGGTTAGGAGCTTTCTTT.

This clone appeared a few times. The CDR3, as DNA: TGCGCCAGCAGCACGACAGGGGAGGACGGCTACACCTTC. As protein: CASSTTGEDGYTF. V and J are TRBV5-1 and TRBJ1-2; 8 bases fit TRBD1. J gave up 8 bases and V 4 bases, and 7 bases lay outside the gene matches. There are 13 residues in the CDR3. Germline CDR1 and CDR2: SGHRS and YFSETQ.

CDR3 amino acids: CASSLAGFYGYTF. CDR3 nucleotides: TGTGCCAGCAGCTTAGCAGGGTTCTATGGCTACACCTTC. The V call is TRBV11-2, the J call TRBJ1-2, with D perhaps TRBD1 (5 bases). The CDR3 runs to 13 residues. V was pared by 1 base and J by 4 bases, with 7 bases between. In germline, CDR1 is SGHAT, CDR2 FQNNGV.

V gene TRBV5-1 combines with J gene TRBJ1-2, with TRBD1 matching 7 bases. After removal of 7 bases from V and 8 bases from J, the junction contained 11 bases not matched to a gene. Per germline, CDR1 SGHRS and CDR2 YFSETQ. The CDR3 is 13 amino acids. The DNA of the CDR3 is TGCGCCAGCCGCCAACAGGGGCCGCAAGGCTACACCTTC. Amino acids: CASRQQGPQGYTF.

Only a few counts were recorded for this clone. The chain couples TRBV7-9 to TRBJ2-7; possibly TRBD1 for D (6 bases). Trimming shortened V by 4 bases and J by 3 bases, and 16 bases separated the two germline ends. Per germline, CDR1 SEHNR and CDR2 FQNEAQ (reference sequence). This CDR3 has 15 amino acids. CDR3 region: CASSWSGRQVYEQYF. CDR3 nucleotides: TGTGCCAGCAGCTGGTCAGGGCGACAGGTCTACGAGCAGTACTTC.

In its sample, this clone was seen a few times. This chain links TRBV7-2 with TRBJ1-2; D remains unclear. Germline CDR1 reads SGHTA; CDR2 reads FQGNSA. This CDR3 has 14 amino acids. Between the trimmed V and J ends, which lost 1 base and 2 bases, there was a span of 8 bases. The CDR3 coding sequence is TGTGCCAGCAGCTTAGACCCACGGAACTATGGCTACACCTTC. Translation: CASSLDPRNYGYTF.

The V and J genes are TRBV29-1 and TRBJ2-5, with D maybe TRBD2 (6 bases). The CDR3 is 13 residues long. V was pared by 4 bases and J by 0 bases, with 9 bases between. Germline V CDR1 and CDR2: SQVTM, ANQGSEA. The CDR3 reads CSVGERDQETQYF. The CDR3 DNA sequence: TGCAGCGTTGGGGAGCGGGACCAAGAGACCCAGTACTTC.

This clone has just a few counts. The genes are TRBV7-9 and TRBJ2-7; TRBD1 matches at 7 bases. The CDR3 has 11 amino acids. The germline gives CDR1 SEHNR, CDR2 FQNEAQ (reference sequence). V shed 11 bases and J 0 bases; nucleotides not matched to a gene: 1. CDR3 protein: CAGQDSYEQYF. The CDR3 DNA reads TGTGCCGGACAGGACTCCTACGAGCAGTACTTC.

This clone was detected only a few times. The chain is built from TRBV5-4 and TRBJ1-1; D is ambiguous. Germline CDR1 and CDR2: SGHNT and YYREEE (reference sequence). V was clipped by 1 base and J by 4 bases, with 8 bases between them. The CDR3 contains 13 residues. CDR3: CASSLYGGTEAFF. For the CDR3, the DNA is TGTGCCAGCAGCTTGTATGGAGGCACTGAAGCTTTCTTT.

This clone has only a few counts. The CDR3 DNA is TGTGCCAGCAGCTTAAAAAATAACGCGCTACAGTTCTTC. This gives the protein CASSLKNNALQFF. The V gene is TRBV7-9, the J gene TRBJ2-1; D not certain. Germline CDR1 and CDR2: SEHNR and FQNEAQ (reference sequence). CDR3 length equals 13 residues. V was clipped by 2 bases and J by 13 bases, with 15 bases between them. The full variable domain, with the rest looked up from reference TRBV7-9 and TRBJ2-1, is DTGVSQNPRHKITKRGQNVTFRCDPISEHNRLYWYRQTLGQGPEFLTYFQNEAQLEKSRLLSDRFSAERPKGSFSTLEIQRTEQGDSAMYLCASSLKNNALQFFGPGTRLTVL.

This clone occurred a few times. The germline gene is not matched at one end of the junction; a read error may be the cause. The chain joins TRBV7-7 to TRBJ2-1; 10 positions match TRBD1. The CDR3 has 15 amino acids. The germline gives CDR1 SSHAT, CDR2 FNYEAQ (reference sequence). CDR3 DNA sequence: TGTGCTAGCAGCCCGACAGGGGGCGGGTACGATGAGCAGTTCTTC. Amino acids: CASSPTGGGYDEQFF. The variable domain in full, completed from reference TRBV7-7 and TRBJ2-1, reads GAGVSQSPRYKVTKRGQDVTLRCDPISSHATLYWYQQALGQGPEFLTYFNYEAQPDKSGLPSDRFSAERPEGSISTLTIQRTEQRDSAMYRCASSPTGGGYDEQFFGPGTRLTVL.

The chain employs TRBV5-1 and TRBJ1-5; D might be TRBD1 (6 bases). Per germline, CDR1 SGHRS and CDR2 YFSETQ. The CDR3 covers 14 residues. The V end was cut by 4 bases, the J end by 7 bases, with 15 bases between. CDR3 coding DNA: TGCGCCAGCAGCCCGGACAGCCAAAGACAGCCCCAGCATTTT. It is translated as CASSPDSQRQPQHF.

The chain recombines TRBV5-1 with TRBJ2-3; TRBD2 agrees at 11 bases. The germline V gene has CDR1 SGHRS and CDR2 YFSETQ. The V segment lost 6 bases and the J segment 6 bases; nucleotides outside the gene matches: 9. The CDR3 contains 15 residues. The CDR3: CASNWGTSGWDTQYF. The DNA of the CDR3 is TGCGCCAGCAATTGGGGGACTAGCGGCTGGGATACGCAGTATTTT.

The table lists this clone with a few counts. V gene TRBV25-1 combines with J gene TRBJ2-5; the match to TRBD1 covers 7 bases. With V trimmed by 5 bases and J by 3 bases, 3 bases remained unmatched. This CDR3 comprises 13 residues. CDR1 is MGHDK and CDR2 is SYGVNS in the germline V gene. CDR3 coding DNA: TGTGCCAGCAGTAAACAGGGGAAAGAGACCCAGTACTTC. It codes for CASSKQGKETQYF.

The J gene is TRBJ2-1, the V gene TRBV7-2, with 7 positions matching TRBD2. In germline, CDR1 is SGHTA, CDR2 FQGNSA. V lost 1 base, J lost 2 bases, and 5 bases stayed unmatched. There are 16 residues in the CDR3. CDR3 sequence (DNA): TGTGCCAGCAGCTTAGTGGCTAGCGGAACCTACAATGAGCAGTTCTTC. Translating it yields CASSLVASGTYNEQFF.

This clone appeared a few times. The CDR3 nucleotides are TGCGCCAGCTACTGGCAGGGTTCCGAGACCCAGTACTTC. Its protein is CASYWQGSETQYF. The genes are TRBV5-1 and TRBJ2-5; the D gene is possibly TRBD1 (5 bases). CDR1 and CDR2 from the germline V gene are SGHRS and YFSETQ. The V gene lost 7 bases and the J gene lost 5 bases, with 15 bases spanning the gap. This CDR3 spans 13 amino acids.

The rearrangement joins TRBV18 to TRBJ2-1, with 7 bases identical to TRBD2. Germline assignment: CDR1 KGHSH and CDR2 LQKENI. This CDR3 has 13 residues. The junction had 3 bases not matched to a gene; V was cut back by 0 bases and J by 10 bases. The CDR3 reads CASSPPGGAEQFF. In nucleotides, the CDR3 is TGTGCCAGCTCACCACCGGGAGGGGCCGAGCAGTTCTTC.

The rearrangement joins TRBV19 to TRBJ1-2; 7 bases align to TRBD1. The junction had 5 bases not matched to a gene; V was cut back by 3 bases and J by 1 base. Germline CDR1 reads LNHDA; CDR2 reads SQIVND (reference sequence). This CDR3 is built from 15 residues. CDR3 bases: TGTGCCAGTAGTATCAGACAGGGCCTTAACTATGGCTACACCTTC. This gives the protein CASSIRQGLNYGYTF.

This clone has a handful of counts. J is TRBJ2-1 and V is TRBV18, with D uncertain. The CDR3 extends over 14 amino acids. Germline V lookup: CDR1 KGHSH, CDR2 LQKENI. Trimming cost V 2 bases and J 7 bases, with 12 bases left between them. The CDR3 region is CASSPTQEANEQFF. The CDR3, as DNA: TGTGCCAGCTCACCAACCCAAGAGGCGAATGAGCAGTTCTTC. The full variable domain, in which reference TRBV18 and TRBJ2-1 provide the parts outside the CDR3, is NAGVMQNPRHLVRRRGQEARLRCSPMKGHSHVYWYRQLPEEGLKFMVYLQKENIIDESGMPKERFSAEFPKEGPSILRIQQVVRGDSAAYFCASSPTQEANEQFFGPGTRLTVL.

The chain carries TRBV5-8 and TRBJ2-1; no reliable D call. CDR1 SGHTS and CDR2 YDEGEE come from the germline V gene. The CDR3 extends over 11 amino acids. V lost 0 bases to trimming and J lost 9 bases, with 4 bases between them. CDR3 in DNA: TGTGCCAGCAGCTTGGATAGTGAGCAGTTCTTC. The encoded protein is CASSLDSEQFF.

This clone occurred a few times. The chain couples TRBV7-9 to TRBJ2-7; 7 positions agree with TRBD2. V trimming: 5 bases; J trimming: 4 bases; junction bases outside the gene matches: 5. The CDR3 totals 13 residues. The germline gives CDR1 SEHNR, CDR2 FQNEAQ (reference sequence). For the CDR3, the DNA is TGTGCCAGCAGCCGGCTAGCGGTTTACGAGCAGTACTTC. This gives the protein CASSRLAVYEQYF.

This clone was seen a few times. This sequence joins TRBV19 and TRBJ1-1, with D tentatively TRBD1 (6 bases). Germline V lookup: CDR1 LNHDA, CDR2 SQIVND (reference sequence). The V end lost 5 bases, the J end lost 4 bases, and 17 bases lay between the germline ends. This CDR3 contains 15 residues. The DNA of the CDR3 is TGTGCCAGTAGTCCCTTTGGGGGGGGCCTCACTGAAGCTTTCTTT. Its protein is CASSPFGGGLTEAFF.

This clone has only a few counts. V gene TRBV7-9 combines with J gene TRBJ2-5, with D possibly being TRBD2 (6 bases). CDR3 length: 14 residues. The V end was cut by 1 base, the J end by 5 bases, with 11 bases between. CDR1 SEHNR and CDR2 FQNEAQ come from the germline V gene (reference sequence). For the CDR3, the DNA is TGTGCCAGCAGCTTAGAGGCAGGAGGGGAGACCCAGTACTTC. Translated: CASSLEAGGETQYF. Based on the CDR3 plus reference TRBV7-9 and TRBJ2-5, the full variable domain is DTGVSQNPRHKITKRGQNVTFRCDPISEHNRLYWYRQTLGQGPEFLTYFQNEAQLEKSRLLSDRFSAERPKGSFSTLEIQRTEQGDSAMYLCASSLEAGGETQYFGPGTRLLVL.

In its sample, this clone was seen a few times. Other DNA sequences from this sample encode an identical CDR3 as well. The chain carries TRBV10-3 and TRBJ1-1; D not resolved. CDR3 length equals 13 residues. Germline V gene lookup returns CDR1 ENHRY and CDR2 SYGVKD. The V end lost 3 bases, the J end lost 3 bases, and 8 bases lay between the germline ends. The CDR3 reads CAISDRGDTEAFF. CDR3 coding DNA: TGTGCCATCAGTGACCGCGGGGACACTGAAGCTTTCTTT.

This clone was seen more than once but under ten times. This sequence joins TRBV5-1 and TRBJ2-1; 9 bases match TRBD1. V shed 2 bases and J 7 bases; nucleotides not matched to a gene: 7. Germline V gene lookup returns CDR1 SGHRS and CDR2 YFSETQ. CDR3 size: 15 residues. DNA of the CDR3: TGCGCCAGCAGCTTACAGGGGGCAATGGGGAATGAGCAGTTCTTC. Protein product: CASSLQGAMGNEQFF.

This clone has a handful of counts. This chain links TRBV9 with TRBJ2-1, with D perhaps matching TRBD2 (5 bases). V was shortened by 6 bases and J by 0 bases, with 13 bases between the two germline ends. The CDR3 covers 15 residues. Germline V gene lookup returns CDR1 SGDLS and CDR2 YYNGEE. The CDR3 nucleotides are TGTGCCAGCACTCCGAGGGTTAGCTCCTACAATGAGCAGTTCTTC. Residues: CASTPRVSSYNEQFF.

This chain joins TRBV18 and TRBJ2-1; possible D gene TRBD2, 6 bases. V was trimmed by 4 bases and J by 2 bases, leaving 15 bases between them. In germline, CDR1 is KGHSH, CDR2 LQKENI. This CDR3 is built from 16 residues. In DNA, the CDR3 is TGTGCCAGCTCACTCCGTAGCGGCCCAACCTACAATGAGCAGTTCTTC. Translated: CASSLRSGPTYNEQFF.

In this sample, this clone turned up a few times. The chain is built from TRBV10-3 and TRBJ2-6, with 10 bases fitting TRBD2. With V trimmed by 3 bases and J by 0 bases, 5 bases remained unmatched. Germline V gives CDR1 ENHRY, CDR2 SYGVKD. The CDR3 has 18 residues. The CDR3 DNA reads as TGTGCCATCAGTGATTTAGGACTAGCGGTCTCTGGGGCCAACGTCCTGACTTTC. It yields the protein CAISDLGLAVSGANVLTF.